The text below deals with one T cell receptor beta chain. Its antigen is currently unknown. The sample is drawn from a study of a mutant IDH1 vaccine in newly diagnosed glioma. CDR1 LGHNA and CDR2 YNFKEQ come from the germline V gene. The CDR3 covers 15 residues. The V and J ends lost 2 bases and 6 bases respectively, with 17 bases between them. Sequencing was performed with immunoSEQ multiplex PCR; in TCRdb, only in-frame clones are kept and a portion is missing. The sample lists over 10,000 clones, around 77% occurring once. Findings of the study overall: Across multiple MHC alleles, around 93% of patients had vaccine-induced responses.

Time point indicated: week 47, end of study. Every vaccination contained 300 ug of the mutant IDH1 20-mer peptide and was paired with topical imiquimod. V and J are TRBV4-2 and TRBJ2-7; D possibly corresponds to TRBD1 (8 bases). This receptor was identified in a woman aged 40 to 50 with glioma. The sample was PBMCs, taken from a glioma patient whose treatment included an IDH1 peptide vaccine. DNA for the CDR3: TGTGCCAGCAGCCAACTTCGGACAGGGAGGGGCGAGCAGTACTTC. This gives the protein CASSQLRTGRGEQYF.